Below, one T cell receptor (beta chain) is given with its context. These data originate in a study of T cell changes during pregnancy in multiple sclerosis. The length of the CDR3 is 16 residues. Per the germline V gene, CDR1 is MNHEY and CDR2 is SMNVEV (reference sequence). Germline trimming cut 2 bases from V and 5 bases from J; bases unmatched to any gene: 10. TCRdb's table, derived via immunoSEQ multiplex PCR, lists solely in-frame clones and lacks some. The sample shows approximately 99,000 clones, about 94% of them seen only once. Sequenced material: peripheral blood, taken after pregnancy. This sequence joins TRBV27 and TRBJ2-5, with 8 bases fitting TRBD2. This TCR was sampled from a female donor with multiple sclerosis, enrolled in a pregnancy study. CDR3 in DNA: TGTGCCAGCAGTTTAACCCCCTGGGGCGGGAGGGAGACCCAGTACTTC. This translates into CASSLTPWGGRETQYF.